This T cell receptor beta chain was observed in a study of cytomegalovirus exposure and HLA in healthy donors. Overall study: Early on, a data release was issued that held tens of millions of unique TCRs from HLA-typed donors. Most genotyped donors, 65% to 85% of some 400, had Caucasian-associated genetic ancestry.

Trimming shortened V by 9 bases and J by 3 bases, and 14 bases separated the two germline ends. Germline CDR1 reads SNHLY; CDR2 reads FYNNEI. CDR3 length: 13 residues. Primers included in the PCR were 60 Vbeta and 13 Jbeta primers. Original methodology: In a later analysis, of 79 million or so unique beta chains, around 9.9 million appeared in at least two donors. Some clones are missing from TCRdb's copy, which holds only in-frame ones; the method was immunoSEQ multiplex PCR. The DNA was the basis for D and trimming; V, J and clone size are from that table. The sample lists 120,000 or so clones; approximately 75% were seen once.

Sequenced sample: PBMCs. This clonotype was obtained from a man aged 25-45 years in good health and CMV-seronegative. The chain combines TRBV2 with TRBJ2-5; D is perhaps TRBD2 (6 bases). The CDR3 sequence: CASDGTGEETQYF. The CDR3 DNA reads TGTGCCAGTGATGGGACTGGTGAAGAGACCCAGTACTTC.